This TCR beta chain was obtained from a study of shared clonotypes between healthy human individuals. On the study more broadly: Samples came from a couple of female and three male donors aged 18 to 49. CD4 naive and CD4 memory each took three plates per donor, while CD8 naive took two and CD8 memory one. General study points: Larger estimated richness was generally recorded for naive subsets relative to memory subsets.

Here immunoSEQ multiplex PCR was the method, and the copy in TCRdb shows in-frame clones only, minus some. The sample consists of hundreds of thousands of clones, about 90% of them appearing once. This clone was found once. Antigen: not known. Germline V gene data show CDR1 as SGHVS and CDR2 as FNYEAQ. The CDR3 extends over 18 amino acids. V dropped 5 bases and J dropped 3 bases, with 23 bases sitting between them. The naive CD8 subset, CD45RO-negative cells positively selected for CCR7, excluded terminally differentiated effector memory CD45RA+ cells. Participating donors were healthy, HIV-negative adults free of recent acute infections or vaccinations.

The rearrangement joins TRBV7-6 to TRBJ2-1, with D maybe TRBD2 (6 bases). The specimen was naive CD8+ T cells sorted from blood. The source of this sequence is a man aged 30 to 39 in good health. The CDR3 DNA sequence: TGTGCCAGCAGCGACCCCGGGACTCAGCAAGGGGTCTACAATGAGCAGTTCTTC. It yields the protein CASSDPGTQQGVYNEQFF.